The 28 T cell receptor beta chains listed next were all sequenced from one sample in a study of PD-1 blockade in mismatch repair-deficient tumors. Libraries were prepared by immunoSEQ multiplex PCR; TCRdb keeps only in-frame clonotypes and omits some of them. The sample has around 62,000 clones, approximately 78% seen once. The source material was peripheral blood, sampled 2 weeks after starting pembrolizumab. These receptor sequences come from an adult with mismatch repair-deficient cancer.

The V call is TRBV7-9, the J call TRBJ2-5; tentative D call: TRBD2 (5 bases). CDR3 length equals 15 residues. Germline V gene lookup returns CDR1 SEHNR and CDR2 FQNEAQ (reference sequence). Deletions cut 2 bases from V and 4 bases from J, with 14 bases between. The CDR3 DNA follows: TGTGCCAGCAGCTTATCATCCTCCCGGGGAGAGACCCAGTACTTC. Its protein is CASSLSSSRGETQYF.

The rearrangement uses TRBV30 and TRBJ2-3, with 10 bases lining up with TRBD1. Per germline, CDR1 GTSNPN and CDR2 SVGIG (reference sequence). The V segment lost 0 bases and the J segment 6 bases; nucleotides outside the gene matches: 6. This CDR3 region has 15 residues. In DNA form, the CDR3 reads TGTGCCTGGAGTGTCGGACAGGGGGGATCGGATACGCAGTATTTT. Protein product: CAWSVGQGGSDTQYF.

The chain has TRBV4-1 and TRBJ2-5; D possibly corresponds to TRBD2 (6 bases). Germline V CDR1 and CDR2: MGHRA, YSYEKL. Trimming stripped 0 bases from V and 2 bases from J, with 13 bases between. The CDR3 sequence is 16 residues long. The DNA for the CDR3 is TGCGCCAGCAGCCAAGATTGGCGCGGGAAGCAAGAGACCCAGTACTTC. It encodes CASSQDWRGKQETQYF.

The chain uses TRBV4-1 and TRBJ2-2; TRBD2 agrees at 12 bases. V lost 1 base, J lost 6 bases, and 3 bases stayed unmatched. The germline CDR1 and CDR2 sequences are MGHRA and YSYEKL. The CDR3 runs 16 residues. CDR3 region: CASSQGLAGGPGELFF. CDR3 nucleotides: TGCGCCAGCAGCCAAGGTCTAGCGGGAGGGCCCGGGGAGCTGTTTTTT.

The chain recombines TRBV14 with TRBJ2-5, with TRBD2 matching 7 bases. Germline lookup yields CDR1 SGHDN and CDR2 FVKESK. J lost 5 bases, V lost 3 bases, and 6 bases had no gene match. The CDR3 runs 14 residues. As DNA, the CDR3 is TGTGCCAGCAGCCAGTGGGGGGGAGCGGAGACCCAGTACTTC. Translation: CASSQWGGAETQYF. The whole variable domain, remainder taken from reference TRBV14 and TRBJ2-5, is EAGVTQFPSHSVIEKGQTVTLRCDPISGHDNLYWYRRVMGKEIKFLLHFVKESKQDESGMPNNRFLAERTGGTYSTLKVQPAELEDSGVYFCASSQWGGAETQYFGPGTRLLVL.

This clone has a handful of counts. The genes are TRBV4-2 and TRBJ1-2; D is possibly TRBD1 (5 bases). Trimming took off 3 bases at V and 8 bases at J, with 10 bases between the two ends. Germline lookup yields CDR1 LGHNA and CDR2 YNFKEQ. The CDR3 consists of 12 residues. CDR3 loop: CASSQEGFGYTF. The CDR3 DNA reads TGTGCCAGCAGCCAGGAGGGGTTCGGCTACACCTTC.

The gene calls are TRBV7-3 and TRBJ2-2; 8 positions agree with TRBD2. Germline V gives CDR1 SGHTA, CDR2 FQGTGA. V lost 6 bases and J lost 5; bases outside the gene matches: 8. The CDR3 runs to 15 residues. CDR3 loop: CASRSTSGRTGELFF. The CDR3 DNA sequence: TGTGCCAGCAGGTCCACTAGCGGAAGGACCGGGGAGCTGTTTTTT.

This clone was seen a few times. This rearrangement joins TRBV30 to TRBJ2-1; tentative D call: TRBD1 (6 bases). This CDR3 has 13 residues. V was cut by 4 bases and J by 7 bases, with 14 bases left in between. Germline V gene data show CDR1 as GTSNPN and CDR2 as SVGIG (reference sequence). CDR3 in amino acids: CAWIKGRGNEQFF. The CDR3 region has the DNA TGTGCCTGGATCAAGGGAAGGGGGAATGAGCAGTTCTTC.

The chain combines TRBV19 with TRBJ1-5, with no clear D. V was clipped by 7 bases and J by 1 base, with 14 bases between them. The CDR3 runs to 15 residues. The germline V gene has CDR1 LNHDA and CDR2 SQIVND (reference sequence). CDR3 sequence: CASKALEWSNQPQHF. CDR3 nucleotides: TGTGCCAGTAAGGCTCTCGAGTGGAGCAATCAGCCCCAGCATTTT.

This clone showed up many times. The chain joins TRBV27 to TRBJ1-1, with D maybe TRBD1 (5 bases). Germline V gene data show CDR1 as MNHEY and CDR2 as SMNVEV (reference sequence). V lost 0 bases and J lost 1, with 12 bases in between. The CDR3 runs 16 residues. The CDR3 nucleotides read TGTGCCAGCAGTTTATCACGGGGGAGTAGGAACACTGAAGCTTTCTTT. This translates into CASSLSRGSRNTEAFF.

V and J are TRBV7-9 and TRBJ1-2; TRBD1 matches 7 bases. The CDR3 consists of 15 residues. The junction had 6 bases not matched to a gene; V was cut back by 4 bases and J by 1 base. Germline values: CDR1 SEHNR, CDR2 FQNEAQ (reference sequence). The CDR3 coding sequence is TGTGCCAGCAGCTCAGGGACAGAGTTTAACTATGGCTACACCTTC. Translation gives CASSSGTEFNYGYTF.

This clone was seen a handful of times. The V gene is TRBV7-9, the J gene TRBJ2-5; D not resolved. Trimming removed 1 base from V and 5 bases from J, with 11 bases in between. The CDR3 consists of 14 residues. Germline assignment: CDR1 SEHNR and CDR2 FQNEAQ (reference sequence). This CDR3 reads CASSLEAGYETQYF. The CDR3 DNA reads TGTGCCAGCAGCTTAGAGGCCGGGTACGAGACCCAGTACTTC.

The CDR3 loop is CASSQEVGRGQPQHF. The CDR3 DNA reads TGCGCCAGCAGCCAAGAGGTCGGCAGGGGACAGCCCCAGCATTTT. This chain joins TRBV4-3 and TRBJ1-5, with a weak D call TRBD1 (6 bases). The CDR3 extends over 15 amino acids. Germline CDR1 reads LGHNA; CDR2 reads YSLEER. The germline V and J ends were trimmed by 0 bases and 7 bases, with 13 bases remaining between them.

This clone was detected once. The chain is built from TRBV6-1 and TRBJ2-2, with no clear D. The germline CDR1 and CDR2 sequences are MNHNS and SASEGT. The CDR3 totals 15 residues. The germline V and J ends were trimmed by 3 bases and 2 bases, with 10 bases remaining between them. CDR3 region: CASSEPGYNTGELFF. The CDR3 DNA is TGTGCCAGCAGTGAGCCTGGATATAACACCGGGGAGCTGTTTTTT.

The rearrangement joins TRBV7-6 to TRBJ1-1; D is unclear. V lost 2 bases and J 1 base, leaving 14 bases between the germline ends. This CDR3 contains 16 residues. CDR1 is SGHVS, CDR2 FNYEAQ, per germline. The CDR3 spells CASSLQQPTRNTEAFF. The CDR3 bases are TGTGCCAGCAGCTTACAACAACCGACAAGGAACACTGAAGCTTTCTTT. The entire variable domain, with the rest obtained from reference TRBV7-6 and TRBJ1-1, is as follows: GAGVSQSPRYKVTKRGQDVALRCDPISGHVSLYWYRQALGQGPEFLTYFNYEAQQDKSGLPNDRFSAERPEGSISTLTIQRTEQRDSAMYRCASSLQQPTRNTEAFFGQGTRLTVV.

This chain links TRBV5-1 with TRBJ2-3; possibly TRBD1 or TRBD2 for D (6 bases each). This CDR3 spans 16 amino acids. The V and J ends lost 2 bases and 0 bases respectively, with 13 bases between them. Germline CDR1 SGHRS, CDR2 YFSETQ. The CDR3 reads CASSLLGGGSTDTQYF. CDR3 nucleotide sequence: TGCGCCAGCAGCTTACTGGGGGGCGGAAGCACAGATACGCAGTATTTT.

There are a few counts of this clone. This chain uses TRBV2 with TRBJ2-1; the D gene is possibly TRBD2 (5 bases). The CDR3 covers 16 residues. Trimming cost V 4 bases and J 0 bases, with 13 bases left between them. CDR1 and CDR2 from the germline V gene are SNHLY and FYNNEI. CDR3 residues: CASSGRAASSYNEQFF. CDR3 DNA: TGTGCCAGCAGTGGGCGAGCGGCAAGCTCCTACAATGAGCAGTTCTTC.

The chain has TRBV7-9 and TRBJ2-2; TRBD1 aligns across 7 bases. CDR3 length equals 15 residues. Trimming removed 5 bases from V and 5 bases from J; junction bases left unmatched: 8. CDR1 and CDR2 (germline): SEHNR, FQNEAQ (reference sequence). CDR3 DNA sequence: TGTGCCAGCAGCCTGGGAGACAGGGAAACCGGGGAGCTGTTTTTT. Translation: CASSLGDRETGELFF.

The V gene is TRBV27, the J gene TRBJ2-7; 9 bases map to TRBD1. Trimming removed 8 bases from V and 2 bases from J; junction bases left unmatched: 4. This CDR3 region has 13 residues. Germline V gives CDR1 MNHEY, CDR2 SMNVEV (reference sequence). As DNA, the CDR3 is TGTGCCAGCTCCCGGACAGGGGCCTACGAGCAGTACTTC. Protein sequence: CASSRTGAYEQYF.

The genes are TRBV6-6 and TRBJ1-2; no firm D call. Trimming pared 6 bases from V and 5 bases from J, leaving 10 bases between. CDR3 length equals 12 residues. Germline CDR1 is MNHNY and CDR2 is SVGAGI (reference sequence). The chain's CDR3 is CASRPGPYGYTF. DNA for the CDR3: TGTGCCAGCAGACCCGGGCCTTATGGCTACACCTTC.

The rearrangement joins TRBV11-1 to TRBJ2-6; D is possibly TRBD1 (6 bases). V was clipped by 7 bases and J by 1 base, with 14 bases between them. The CDR3 totals 16 residues. The V gene's germline CDR1 is SGHAT and CDR2 FQDESV (reference sequence). The CDR3 nucleotides read TGTGCCAGCAAACAGGGTGCGGCTTCTGGGGCCAACGTCCTGACTTTC. Translated: CASKQGAASGANVLTF.

The CDR3 spells CSVEGSGREQYF. In DNA form, the CDR3 reads TGCAGCGTTGAAGGGTCAGGGCGCGAGCAGTACTTC. The chain uses TRBV29-1 and TRBJ2-7, with D maybe TRBD1 (5 bases). The CDR3 extends over 12 amino acids. V was cut by 1 base and J by 6 bases, with 10 bases left in between. Germline CDR1 SQVTM, CDR2 ANQGSEA.

The chain couples TRBV5-1 to TRBJ2-3; D is possibly TRBD1 or TRBD2 (5 bases each). The CDR3 totals 16 residues. The V end was cut by 3 bases, the J end by 0 bases, with 14 bases between. Germline CDR1 and CDR2: SGHRS and YFSETQ. The CDR3 sequence: CASSSGRGGSTDTQYF. The CDR3 nucleotides are TGCGCCAGCAGCTCGGGGCGAGGAGGCAGCACAGATACGCAGTATTTT. Based on the CDR3 plus reference TRBV5-1 and TRBJ2-3, the full variable domain is KAGVTQTPRYLIKTRGQQVTLSCSPISGHRSVSWYQQTPGQGLQFLFEYFSETQRNKGNFPGRFSGRQFSNSRSEMNVSTLELGDSALYLCASSSGRGGSTDTQYFGPGTRLTVL.

This clone was detected only once. The chain joins TRBV6-1 to TRBJ2-1; TRBD2 agrees at 10 bases. With 4 bases clipped from V and 4 bases from J, the junction kept 10 bases outside the gene matches. In germline, CDR1 is MNHNS, CDR2 SASEGT. This CDR3 has 17 residues. CDR3 nucleotides: TGTGCCAGCAGTGTCTCTGGGACTAGCGTCCCTTACAATGAGCAGTTCTTC. Translating it yields CASSVSGTSVPYNEQFF.

V usage is TRBV4-3 and J usage is TRBJ1-1; no clear D gene. The CDR3 is 13 amino acids. With 0 bases removed from V and 8 bases from J, the gap between germline ends came to 10 bases. Germline lookup yields CDR1 LGHNA and CDR2 YSLEER. The CDR3 spells CASSQDFETEAFF. CDR3 DNA: TGCGCCAGCAGCCAAGATTTCGAGACAGAAGCTTTCTTT.

The gene calls are TRBV11-2 and TRBJ2-3, with TRBD2 identical over 7 bases. This CDR3 comprises 15 residues. CDR1 and CDR2 (germline): SGHAT, FQNNGV. V trimming: 0 bases; J trimming: 3 bases; junction bases outside the gene matches: 3. Written as DNA, the CDR3 is TGTGCCAGCAGCTTAGATGGGAGGGAGACAGATACGCAGTATTTT. This translates into CASSLDGRETDTQYF.

The V call is TRBV19, the J call TRBJ2-2; 12 nucleotides line up with TRBD2. The CDR3 totals 21 residues. After removal of 0 bases from V and 5 bases from J, the junction contained 16 bases not matched to a gene. Germline lookup yields CDR1 LNHDA and CDR2 SQIVND (reference sequence). The CDR3 loop is CASSIDNPTSGRPRGTGELFF. The CDR3 region has the DNA TGTGCCAGTAGTATAGATAATCCGACTAGCGGGAGACCCAGGGGAACCGGGGAGCTGTTTTTT.

The gene calls are TRBV14 and TRBJ1-2; a weak D match, TRBD1 (6 bases). The ends were cut back, 3 bases at V and 1 base at J, with 18 bases in the middle. The CDR3 is 17 residues long. Per germline, CDR1 SGHDN and CDR2 FVKESK. Written as DNA, the CDR3 is TGTGCCAGCAGCCATATGGTTCGGACAGCAAATAACTATGGCTACACCTTC. Amino acids: CASSHMVRTANNYGYTF.